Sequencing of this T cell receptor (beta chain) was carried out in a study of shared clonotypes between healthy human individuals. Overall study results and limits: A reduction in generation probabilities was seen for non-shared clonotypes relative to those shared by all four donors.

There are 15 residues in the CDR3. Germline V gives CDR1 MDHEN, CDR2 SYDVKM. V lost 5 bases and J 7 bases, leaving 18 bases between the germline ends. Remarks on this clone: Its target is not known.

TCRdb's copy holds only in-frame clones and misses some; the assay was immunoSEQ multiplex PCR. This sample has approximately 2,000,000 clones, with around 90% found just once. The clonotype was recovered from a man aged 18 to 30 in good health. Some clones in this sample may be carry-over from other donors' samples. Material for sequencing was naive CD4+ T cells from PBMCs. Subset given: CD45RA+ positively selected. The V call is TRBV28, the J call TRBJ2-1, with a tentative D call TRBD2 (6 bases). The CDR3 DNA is TGTGCCAGCAGTGGCCTTGGACTAACAAAGAATGAGCAGTTCTTC. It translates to CASSGLGLTKNEQFF.